Below are 19 T cell receptor beta chains sequenced from a single sample in a study of blood T cell repertoires in COVID-19 (dated by TCRdb to about 2020). Libraries were built with the immunoSEQ multiplex PCR assay. TCRdb provides this immuneACCESS table in a form limited to in-frame rearrangements. Some clones are lacking; in checked studies, under half of them reflect an unresolved V gene, and why the rest are absent is not known. This sample has about 310,000 clones in its table, and roughly 91% of those were observed once. Clones ranked in the top ten supply more than 9% of the sample. Sequenced input: PBMCs or T cells enriched from blood (not recorded which). The receptors derive from a woman aged 25 to 39 who had recovered from COVID-19.

A note on this clone: Other DNA sequences in this sample translate to the same CDR3. This rearrangement joins TRBV7-2 to TRBJ2-7; a possible D gene is TRBD2 (5 bases). CDR1 is SGHTA and CDR2 is FQGNSA in the germline V gene. V was clipped by 1 base and J by 2 bases, with 12 bases between them. This CDR3 is 15 amino acids long. The CDR3 DNA reads as TGTGCCAGCAGCTTAGGGGGTAGCGCAACCTACGAGCAGTACTTC. Amino acids: CASSLGGSATYEQYF.

The chain carries TRBV9 and TRBJ2-3; 10 bases line up with TRBD2. Germline CDR1 reads SGDLS; CDR2 reads YYNGEE. The CDR3 length is 12 residues. Trimming at V came to 2 bases and at J to 11 bases, leaving 2 bases not matched to a gene. This CDR3 is CASSVLAGEQYF. The CDR3, as DNA: TGTGCCAGCAGCGTCCTAGCGGGAGAGCAGTATTTT.

The rearrangement links TRBV4-1 to TRBJ2-7, with unresolved D. Trimming took 0 bases from V and 2 from J, leaving 8 bases between them. Germline CDR1 reads MGHRA; CDR2 reads YSYEKL. CDR3 length equals 14 residues. CDR3 loop: CASSQDPQTYEQYF. CDR3 DNA sequence: TGCGCCAGCAGCCAAGATCCCCAGACCTACGAGCAGTACTTC.

The rearrangement links TRBV11-2 to TRBJ2-7; the D gene is possibly TRBD2 (6 bases). The CDR3 totals 15 residues. The germline V gene encodes CDR1 SGHAT and CDR2 FQNNGV. V dropped 0 bases and J dropped 6 bases, with 15 bases sitting between them. The CDR3 DNA sequence: TGTGCCAGCAGCTTAGAGGTACTAGCTTTCTGCGAGCAGTACTTC. Translation: CASSLEVLAFCEQYF.

The chain uses TRBV19 and TRBJ1-2; 7 positions match TRBD1. The germline V gene has CDR1 LNHDA and CDR2 SQIVND (reference sequence). With V trimmed by 4 bases and J by 8 bases, 13 bases remained unmatched. This CDR3 has 15 amino acids. CDR3 protein: CASSTQGERLQGYTF. The CDR3 DNA follows: TGTGCCAGTAGTACCCAGGGGGAGAGACTACAAGGCTACACCTTC.

CDR3 DNA: TGTGCCAGCAGCAACAGGTGGCGGGAGGTTTACAATGAGCAGTTCTTC. Its protein product is CASSNRWREVYNEQFF. The chain carries TRBV21-1 and TRBJ2-1; TRBD2 is the table's D call and was not checked against the DNA. TRBV21-1 is listed as a pseudogene. The CDR3 consists of 16 residues.

The chain couples TRBV3-1 (or the pseudogene TRBV3-2) to TRBJ1-1; D uncertain. The V end was cut by 3 bases, the J end by 3 bases, with 17 bases between. The CDR3 contains 16 residues. Germline loops: CDR1 LGHDT, CDR2 YNNKEL (reference sequence). CDR3 in DNA: TGTGCCAGCAGCCAGAGAGAAACCCGAGGGTACACTGAAGCTTTCTTT. Translating it yields CASSQRETRGYTEAFF.

The chain links TRBV28 to TRBJ2-1; TRBD2 matches 7 bases. The CDR3 is made up of 15 amino acids. CDR1 is MDHEN and CDR2 is SYDVKM in the germline V gene. The junction had 10 bases not matched to a gene; V was cut back by 6 bases and J by 5 bases. The chain's CDR3 is CASSITRDYHNEQFF. In nucleotides, the CDR3 is TGTGCCAGCAGCATAACCCGGGACTATCACAATGAGCAGTTCTTC.

The chain links TRBV30 to TRBJ2-2, with a weak D call TRBD2 (5 bases). The CDR3 sequence is 18 residues long. Germline CDR1 is GTSNPN and CDR2 is SVGIG (reference sequence). The ends were cut back, 0 bases at V and 8 bases at J, with 25 bases in the middle. The CDR3 DNA follows: TGTGCCTGGAGTGTAAGCGGTAGCTGGGGAAGCGCGTGGGGGGAGCTGTTTTTT. Residues: CAWSVSGSWGSAWGELFF.

The J gene is TRBJ2-1, the V gene TRBV4-1; 13 nucleotides agree with TRBD2. With 2 bases clipped from V and 9 bases from J, the junction kept 13 bases outside the gene matches. This CDR3 spans 18 amino acids. Germline assignment: CDR1 MGHRA and CDR2 YSYEKL. The CDR3 DNA sequence: TGCGCCAGCAGCCAATACCACGGGACTAGCGGGATAGGGGGTGAGCAGTTCTTC. Residues: CASSQYHGTSGIGGEQFF.

V is TRBV7-9 and J is TRBJ2-7; 12 positions agree with TRBD2. Germline V gene sequence: CDR1 SEHNR, CDR2 FQNEAQ (reference sequence). The CDR3 extends over 15 amino acids. The V segment lost 5 bases and the J segment 4 bases; nucleotides outside the gene matches: 6. CDR3 protein: CASSPRTSGNYEQYF. The CDR3 nucleotides are TGTGCCAGCAGCCCGAGGACTAGCGGGAATTACGAGCAGTACTTC.

The chain has TRBV30 and TRBJ1-1; TRBD1 might be the D (6 bases). The CDR3 is made up of 12 amino acids. Germline assignment: CDR1 GTSNPN and CDR2 SVGIG (reference sequence). The ends were cut back, 4 bases at V and 6 bases at J, with 12 bases in the middle. This chain's CDR3 is CAWIPGVAEAFF. CDR3 bases: TGTGCCTGGATACCAGGGGTCGCTGAAGCTTTCTTT.

CDR3 in DNA: TGTGCCAGCAGTTACGAGGGATGGTCTTTCTTT. Its protein product is CASSYEGWSFF. This chain joins TRBV6-5 and TRBJ1-1; no firm D call. Trimming cost V 2 bases and J 12 bases, with 10 bases left between them. This CDR3 spans 11 amino acids. The germline gives CDR1 MNHEY, CDR2 SVGAGI.

The chain is built from TRBV25-1 and TRBJ1-5; D unclear. There are 12 residues in the CDR3. Deletions cut 7 bases from V and 5 bases from J, with 9 bases between. CDR1 and CDR2 from the germline V gene are MGHDK and SYGVNS. CDR3 sequence: CASNLADQPQHF. The CDR3, as DNA: TGTGCCAGCAATCTGGCGGATCAGCCCCAGCATTTT.

The V and J genes are TRBV6-5 and TRBJ2-7, with 10 positions matching TRBD1. Germline V lookup: CDR1 MNHEY, CDR2 SVGAGI. V lost 10 bases to trimming and J lost 5 bases; unmatched junction nucleotides: 8. The CDR3 loop spans 13 amino acids. CDR3 sequence reads: CATQTGGIDEQYF. In DNA, the CDR3 is TGTGCCACCCAGACAGGGGGCATCGACGAGCAGTACTTC.

This chain connects TRBV7-9 to TRBJ2-1, with D uncertain. Germline CDR1 reads SEHNR; CDR2 reads FQNEAQ (reference sequence). This CDR3 is 15 amino acids long. Trimming took 1 base from V and 4 from J, leaving 11 bases between them. The CDR3 DNA is TGTGCCAGCAGCTTAGGCGGCAGCAATTACAATGAGCAGTTCTTC. Translated: CASSLGGSNYNEQFF.

The gene calls are TRBV5-1 and TRBJ2-7; a possible D gene is TRBD1 (5 bases). The CDR3 length is 13 residues. V was cut by 0 bases and J by 9 bases, with 13 bases left in between. Looked up from germline, CDR1 is SGHRS and CDR2 is YFSETQ. This CDR3 is CASSLGGLQWQYF. DNA for the CDR3: TGCGCCAGCAGCTTGGGGGGCTTACAGTGGCAGTACTTC.

This rearrangement joins TRBV12-5 to TRBJ2-2; 7 bases match TRBD1. Trimming cost V 2 bases and J 7 bases; bases outside gene matches: 7. Germline V gene lookup returns CDR1 LGHNT and CDR2 FRNRAP. This CDR3 is 15 amino acids long. In nucleotides, the CDR3 is TGTGCTAGTGGTTTGCCCGTTCAGGGGGTCGGGGAGCTGTTTTTT. Protein sequence: CASGLPVQGVGELFF.

This clone has just one count. V and J are TRBV14 and TRBJ2-7; possible D gene TRBD1, 5 bases. Germline V lookup: CDR1 SGHDN, CDR2 FVKESK. Trimming took off 2 bases at V and 6 bases at J, with 17 bases between the two ends. The CDR3 is made up of 15 amino acids. For the CDR3, the DNA is TGTGCCAGCAGCCAATCAGGGCTCGGCCTCGCCGAGCAGTACTTC. Translating it yields CASSQSGLGLAEQYF.